Presented here are 9 T cell receptor beta chains from one specimen sequenced in a study of T-cell reconstitution after alpha-beta-depleted transplantation in children (dated by TCRdb to the mid-2010s). The library was prepared using PCR. For sequencing, an Illumina HiSeq 2500 was employed. TCR library preparation used molecular barcoding, with unique molecular identifiers applied to normalize quantification of the TCRbeta repertoire. TCRdb itself trimmed the public reads at Q25 with fastp, ran MiXCR and retained productive beta chains. Rows are unified per CDR3 protein, each entry keeping the most common DNA and genes. The sample contains about 590,000 distinct CDR3 sequences, 10% to 15% of them found a single time. The ten largest clones capture 2% to 2.5% of the sample. The label giving this sample's treatment or condition can be read as: allogeneic hematopoietic cell transplantation with graft depleted of TCRalphabeta T cells and CD19 B cells.

The sample here was PBMCs, mostly from graft donor cells, taken 360 days after TCRalphabeta/CD19-depleted stem cell transplant. The receptors come from a male patient aged 10-17 years who had a stem cell transplant for acute myeloid leukemia, so the T cells may come from the graft donor.

This clonotype was picked up many times. The rearrangement joins TRBV4-2 to TRBJ2-1; 11 nucleotides agree with TRBD2. V trimming: 4 bases; J trimming: 4 bases; junction bases outside the gene matches: 6. This CDR3 has 16 residues. CDR1 is LGHNA, CDR2 YNFKEQ, per germline. CDR3 in amino acids: CASSPLTSGEYNEQFF. The CDR3 nucleotides are TGTGCCAGCAGCCCCTTGACTAGCGGGGAGTACAATGAGCAGTTCTTC.

This chain connects TRBV28 to TRBJ2-3, with 15 bases identical to TRBD2. Per germline, CDR1 MDHEN and CDR2 SYDVKM. The V and J ends lost 2 bases and 1 base, in that order; junction bases with no gene match: 1. The CDR3 covers 17 residues. In DNA, the CDR3 is TGTGCCAGCAGTTTAGGACTAGCGGGAGGGGGCACAGATACGCAGTATTTT. It specifies CASSLGLAGGGTDTQYF.

This clonotype was counted a few times. The chain links TRBV7-2 to TRBJ2-2; 9 positions agree with TRBD2. In germline, CDR1 is SGHTA, CDR2 FQGNSA. J gave up 7 bases and V 5 bases, and 8 bases lay outside the gene matches. This CDR3 spans 15 amino acids. CDR3 residues: CASSMTGTSNGELFF. CDR3 in DNA: TGTGCCAGCAGCATGACCGGGACTAGCAACGGGGAGCTGTTTTTT.

As regards this clonotype: A much larger clone lies one base from this, so it may be a read error. The chain uses TRBV29-1 and TRBJ1-2; TRBD1 is a possible D gene (5 bases). This CDR3 region has 12 residues. The germline CDR1 and CDR2 sequences are SQVTM and ANQGSEA. This CDR3 reads CSAFRDDYGDTF. CDR3 DNA sequence: TGCAGCGCGTTCAGGGACGACTATGGCGACACCTTC. Full variable domain (outside the CDR3, taken from reference TRBV29-1 and TRBJ1-2): SAVISQKPSRDICQRGTSLTIQCQVDSQVTMMFWYRQQPGQSLTLIATANQGSEATYESGFVIDKFPISRPNLTFSTLTVSNMSPEDSSIYLCSAFRDDYGDTFGSGTRLTVV.

V is TRBV9 and J is TRBJ2-7, with a tentative D call TRBD2 (5 bases). With 0 bases removed from V and 7 bases from J, the gap between germline ends came to 17 bases. CDR3 length: 15 amino acids. The germline V gene has CDR1 SGDLS and CDR2 YYNGEE. The CDR3 sequence: CASSVGRLFPSEQYF. Here the CDR3 DNA reads TGTGCCAGCAGCGTAGGAAGACTATTCCCATCTGAGCAGTACTTC.

This clonotype was seen a few times. V usage is TRBV6-1 and J usage is TRBJ2-7; 9 bases are a match to TRBD1. CDR3 length equals 16 residues. V was pared by 7 bases and J by 4 bases, with 14 bases of the junction left unmatched. CDR1 is MNHNS, CDR2 SASEGT, per germline. CDR3 residues: CASNPWPGQGSYEQYF. The CDR3 nucleotides are TGTGCCAGCAACCCCTGGCCGGGACAGGGTTCGTACGAGCAGTACTTC.

In its sample, this clonotype was seen a few times. This chain joins TRBV14 and TRBJ1-1, with 7 positions matching TRBD1. The CDR3 has 15 residues. V lost 4 bases, J lost 0 bases, and 5 bases stayed unmatched. CDR1 and CDR2 (germline): SGHDN, FVKESK. DNA of the CDR3: TGTGCCAGCAGCCTAGAGACAGGGCTGAACACTGAAGCTTTCTTT. It is translated as CASSLETGLNTEAFF. The whole variable domain, filled in from reference TRBV14 and TRBJ1-1, reads EAGVTQFPSHSVIEKGQTVTLRCDPISGHDNLYWYRRVMGKEIKFLLHFVKESKQDESGMPNNRFLAERTGGTYSTLKVQPAELEDSGVYFCASSLETGLNTEAFFGQGTRLTVV.

The chain combines TRBV7-3 with TRBJ1-2; TRBD1 aligns across 8 bases. This CDR3 has 15 residues. The junction had 11 bases not matched to a gene; V was cut back by 5 bases and J by 6 bases. The germline gives CDR1 SGHTA, CDR2 FQGTGA. DNA for the CDR3: TGTGCCAGCAGCAGAACCCCGACAGGGGTTCATGGCTACACCTTC. Translation gives CASSRTPTGVHGYTF.

This clonotype was detected once. The rearrangement links TRBV6-2 or TRBV6-3 to TRBJ2-2, with 9 bases matching TRBD2. This CDR3 is built from 20 residues. CDR1 and CDR2 from the germline V gene are MNHEY and SVGEGT. J was trimmed by 0 bases and V by 4 bases; bases with no gene match: 15. The CDR3, as DNA: TGTGCCAGCAGTTTTGGCGGGAGGGCCCTCGTGGGGGCGAACACCGGGGAGCTGTTTTTT. Translated, it gives CASSFGGRALVGANTGELFF.